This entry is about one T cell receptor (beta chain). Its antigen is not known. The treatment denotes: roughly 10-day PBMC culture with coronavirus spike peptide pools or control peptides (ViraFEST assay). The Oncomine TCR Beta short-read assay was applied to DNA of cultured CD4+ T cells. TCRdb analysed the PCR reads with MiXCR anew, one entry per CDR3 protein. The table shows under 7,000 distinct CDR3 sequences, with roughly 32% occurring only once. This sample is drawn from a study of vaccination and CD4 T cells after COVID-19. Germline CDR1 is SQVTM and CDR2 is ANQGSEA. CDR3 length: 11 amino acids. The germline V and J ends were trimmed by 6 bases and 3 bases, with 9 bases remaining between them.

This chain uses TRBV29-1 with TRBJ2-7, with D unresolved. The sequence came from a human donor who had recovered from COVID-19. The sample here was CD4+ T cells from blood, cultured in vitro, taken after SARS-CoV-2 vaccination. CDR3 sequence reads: CSVAADYEQYF. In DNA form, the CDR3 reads TGCAGCGTCGCCGCGGACTACGAGCAGTACTTC.